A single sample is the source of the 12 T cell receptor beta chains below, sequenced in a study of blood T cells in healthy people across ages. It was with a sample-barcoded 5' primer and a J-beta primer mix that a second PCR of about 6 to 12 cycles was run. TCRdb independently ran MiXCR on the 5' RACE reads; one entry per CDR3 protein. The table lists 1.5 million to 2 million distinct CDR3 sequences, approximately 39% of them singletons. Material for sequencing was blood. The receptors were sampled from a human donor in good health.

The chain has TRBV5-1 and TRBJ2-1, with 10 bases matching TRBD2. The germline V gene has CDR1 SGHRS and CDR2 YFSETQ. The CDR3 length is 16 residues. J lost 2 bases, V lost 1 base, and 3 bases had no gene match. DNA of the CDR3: TGCGCCAGCAGCTTGACTAGCGGGGCCGCCTACAATGAGCAGTTCTTC. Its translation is CASSLTSGAAYNEQFF.

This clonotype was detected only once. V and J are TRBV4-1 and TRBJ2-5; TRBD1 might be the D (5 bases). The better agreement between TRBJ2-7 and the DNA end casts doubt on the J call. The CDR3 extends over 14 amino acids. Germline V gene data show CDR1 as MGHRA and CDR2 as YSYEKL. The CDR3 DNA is TGCGCCAGCAGCCAGGTAGACAGTACCTACGAGCAGTACTTC. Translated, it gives CASSQVDSTYEQYF.

CDR3 nucleotide sequence: TGCGCCAGCAGCAGGGAGGCTCGCGAGCAGTACTTC. It codes for CASSREAREQYF. The chain has TRBV5-1 and TRBJ2-7; a possible D gene is TRBD2 (6 bases). Germline V gene lookup returns CDR1 SGHRS and CDR2 YFSETQ. Trimming took 4 bases from V and 6 from J, leaving 11 bases between them. The CDR3 runs to 12 residues.

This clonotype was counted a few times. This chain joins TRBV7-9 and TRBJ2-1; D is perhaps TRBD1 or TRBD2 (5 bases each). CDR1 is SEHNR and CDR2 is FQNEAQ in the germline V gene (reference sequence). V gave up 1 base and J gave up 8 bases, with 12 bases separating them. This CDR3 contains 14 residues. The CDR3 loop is CASSLGDPSHEQFF. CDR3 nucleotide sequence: TGTGCCAGCAGCTTAGGGGACCCCAGCCATGAGCAGTTCTTC.

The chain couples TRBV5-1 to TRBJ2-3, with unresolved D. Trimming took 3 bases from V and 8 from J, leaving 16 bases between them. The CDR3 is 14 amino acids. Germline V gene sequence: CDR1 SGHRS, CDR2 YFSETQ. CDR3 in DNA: TGCGCCAGCAGCTCACTCGGACCAACGGGTACGCAGTATTTT. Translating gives CASSSLGPTGTQYF. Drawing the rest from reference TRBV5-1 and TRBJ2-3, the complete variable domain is KAGVTQTPRYLIKTRGQQVTLSCSPISGHRSVSWYQQTPGQGLQFLFEYFSETQRNKGNFPGRFSGRQFSNSRSEMNVSTLELGDSALYLCASSSLGPTGTQYFGPGTRLTVL.

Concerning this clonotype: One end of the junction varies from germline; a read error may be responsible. CDR3 nucleotide sequence: TGCAGCGCCGAGACAGGGGCCGCAGATACGCGGTATTTT. It is translated as CSAETGAADTRYF. The gene calls are TRBV29-1 and TRBJ2-3; 8 positions match TRBD1. There are 13 residues in the CDR3. Germline CDR1 is SQVTM and CDR2 is ANQGSEA.

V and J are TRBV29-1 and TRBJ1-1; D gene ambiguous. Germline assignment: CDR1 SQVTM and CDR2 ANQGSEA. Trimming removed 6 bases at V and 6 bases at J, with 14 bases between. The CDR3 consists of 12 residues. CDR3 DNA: TGCAGCGTGAGGCGGCCTAACGCTGAAGCTTTCTTT. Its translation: CSVRRPNAEAFF.

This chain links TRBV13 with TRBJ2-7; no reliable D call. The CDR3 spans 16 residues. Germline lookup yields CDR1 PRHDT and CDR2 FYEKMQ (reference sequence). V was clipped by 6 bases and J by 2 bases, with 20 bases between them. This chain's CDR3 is CASSQNIQVQTYEQYF. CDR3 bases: TGTGCCAGCAGTCAAAATATACAAGTCCAGACCTACGAGCAGTACTTC. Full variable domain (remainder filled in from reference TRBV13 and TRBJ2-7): AAGVIQSPRHLIKEKRETATLKCYPIPRHDTVYWYQQGPGQDPQFLISFYEKMQSDKGSIPDRFSAQQFSDYHSELNMSSLELGDSALYFCASSQNIQVQTYEQYFGPGTRLTVT.

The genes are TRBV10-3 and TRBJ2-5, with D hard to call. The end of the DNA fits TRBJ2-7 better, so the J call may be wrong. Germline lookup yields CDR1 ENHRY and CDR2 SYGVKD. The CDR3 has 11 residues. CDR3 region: CAISSPYEQYF. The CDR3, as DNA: TGTGCCATCAGCTCCCCTTACGAGCAGTACTTC.

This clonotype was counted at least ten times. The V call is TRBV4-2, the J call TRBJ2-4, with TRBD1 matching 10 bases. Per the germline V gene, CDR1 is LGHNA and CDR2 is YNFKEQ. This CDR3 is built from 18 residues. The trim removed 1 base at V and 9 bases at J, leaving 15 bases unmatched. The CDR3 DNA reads TGTGCCAGCAGCCAAGTAGCGGAGAGGGGGACAGGGGAAGGCATTCAGTACTTC. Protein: CASSQVAERGTGEGIQYF.

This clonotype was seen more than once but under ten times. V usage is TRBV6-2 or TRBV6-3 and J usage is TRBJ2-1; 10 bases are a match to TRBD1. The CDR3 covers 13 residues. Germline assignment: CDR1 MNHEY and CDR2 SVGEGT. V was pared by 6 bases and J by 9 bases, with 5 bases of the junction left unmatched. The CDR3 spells CASRPTGGTEQFF. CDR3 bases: TGTGCCAGCAGACCGACAGGGGGCACTGAGCAGTTCTTC.

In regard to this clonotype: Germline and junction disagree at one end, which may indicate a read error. CDR3: CASSELAATETFF. Here the CDR3 DNA reads TGTGCCAGCAGTGAACTGGCCGCCACTGAAACTTTCTTT. The gene calls are TRBV2 and TRBJ1-1, with D uncertain. The germline gives CDR1 SNHLY, CDR2 FYNNEI. CDR3 length: 13 residues.